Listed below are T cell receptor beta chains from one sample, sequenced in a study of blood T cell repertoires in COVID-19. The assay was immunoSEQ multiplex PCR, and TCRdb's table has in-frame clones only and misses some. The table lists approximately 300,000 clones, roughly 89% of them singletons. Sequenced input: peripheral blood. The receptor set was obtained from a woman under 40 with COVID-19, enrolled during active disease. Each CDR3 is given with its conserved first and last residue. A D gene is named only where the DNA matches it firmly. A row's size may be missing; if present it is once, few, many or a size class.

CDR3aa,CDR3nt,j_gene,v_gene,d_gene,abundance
CASSPNNSPLHF,TGTGCCAGCAGCCCAAATAATTCACCCCTCCACTTT,TRBJ1-6,TRBV11-2,-,-
CASSLAQSRAGTEAFF,TGTGCCAGCAGCCTCGCCCAATCGAGGGCGGGTACTGAAGCTTTCTTT,TRBJ1-1,TRBV7-9,-,-
CASSLRDTSGKTQYF,TGTGCCAGCAGTCTCCGGGACACCTCGGGGAAGACCCAGTACTTC,TRBJ2-5,TRBV6-5,-,-
CASPKGEETQYF,TGTGCCAGCCCTAAAGGGGAAGAGACCCAGTACTTC,TRBJ2-5,TRBV21-1,-,-
CASSLSGGYSNQPQHF,TGTGCCAGCAGTTTGTCAGGGGGGTATAGCAATCAGCCCCAGCATTTT,TRBJ1-5,TRBV27,TRBD1,-
CASSPRDFLYGYTF,TGTGCCAGCAGTCCACGGGACTTTTTGTATGGCTACACCTTC,TRBJ1-2,TRBV6-6,-,-
CASSYSSTNEKLFF,TGTGCCAGCAGTTACAGCTCAACTAATGAAAAACTGTTTTTT,TRBJ1-4,TRBV6-5,-,-
CASSQIQGTNYGYTF,TGCGCCAGCAGCCAGATACAGGGGACAAACTATGGCTACACCTTC,TRBJ1-2,TRBV4-1,TRBD1,-
CACGWGSYGYTF,TGTGCCTGCGGATGGGGCAGCTATGGCTACACCTTC,TRBJ1-2,TRBV12-3/TRBV12-4,-,-
CASTLLVGGRTEAFF,TGTGCCAGCACTCTCCTAGTAGGAGGACGGACTGAAGCTTTCTTT,TRBJ1-1,TRBV2,-,-
CASSQGMFSGNTIYF,TGTGCCAGCAGTCAGGGGATGTTCTCTGGAAACACCATATATTTT,TRBJ1-3,TRBV2,-,-
CASSWQRGANEQFF,TGCGCCAGCAGCTGGCAGCGGGGGGCGAATGAGCAGTTCTTC,TRBJ2-1,TRBV5-1,TRBD2,-
CASTLGGTGGVYQPQHF,TGTGCCAGTACCCTAGGGGGGACAGGGGGCGTCTATCAGCCCCAGCATTTT,TRBJ1-5,TRBV19,TRBD1,-
CASSFGTPNEKLFF,TGTGCCAGCAGTTTCGGGACACCTAATGAAAAACTGTTTTTT,TRBJ1-4,TRBV27,-,-
CASSSRTGANEQFF,TGTGCCAGCAGCTCACGGACAGGGGCCAATGAGCAGTTCTTC,TRBJ2-1,TRBV9,TRBD1,-
CASSLTRAGRDTEAFF,TGTGCCAGCAGCTTAACTCGTGCAGGGAGGGACACTGAAGCTTTCTTT,TRBJ1-1,TRBV7-2,-,-
CASNPNDRGSSTEAFF,TGTGCCAGCAACCCCAATGACAGGGGGTCTTCAACTGAAGCTTTCTTT,TRBJ1-1,TRBV7-8,TRBD1,-
CASSYVTDQETQYF,TGTGCCAGCAGTTACGTTACAGACCAAGAGACCCAGTACTTC,TRBJ2-5,TRBV6-2/TRBV6-3,-,-
CASSHLGSTGQGLPGYTF,TGTGCCAGCAGCCACCTAGGATCGACAGGACAGGGGCTCCCTGGCTACACCTTC,TRBJ1-2,TRBV3-1/TRBV3-2,TRBD1,-
CASSHDSGPGTDTQYF,TGTGCCAGCAGCCATGATAGCGGTCCTGGCACAGATACGCAGTATTTT,TRBJ2-3,TRBV4-2,-,-
CASRRGGVEQFF,TGTGCCAGCAGAAGGGGGGGGGTTGAGCAGTTCTTC,TRBJ2-1,TRBV27,-,-
CASSTLTVTLSTGELFF,TGTGCCAGTAGTACGTTGACAGTGACCCTATCCACCGGGGAGCTGTTTTTT,TRBJ2-2,TRBV19,-,-
CATSDVAGGPGEQFF,TGTGCCACCAGCGACGTAGCGGGGGGGCCGGGTGAGCAGTTCTTC,TRBJ2-1,TRBV15,TRBD2,few
CASSSHPYNEQFF,TGTGCCAGCAGCTCACACCCTTACAATGAGCAGTTCTTC,TRBJ2-1,TRBV11-2,-,-
CASSSRADTFYGYTF,TGTGCCAGCAGTTCCCGTGCGGACACATTCTATGGCTACACCTTC,TRBJ1-2,TRBV6-5,-,-
CAWSLGRTKTGGTQYF,TGTGCCTGGAGTCTGGGGAGAACCAAGACCGGGGGGACCCAGTACTTC,TRBJ2-5,TRBV30,-,-
CASSETGGGYGYTF,TGCGCCAGCAGTGAGACAGGGGGCGGCTATGGCTACACCTTC,TRBJ1-2,TRBV10-2,TRBD1,-
CSVVMVGPEAFF,TGCAGCGTTGTTATGGTGGGGCCTGAAGCTTTCTTT,TRBJ1-1,TRBV29-1,-,-
CASSPSTGRDGYTF,TGTGCCAGCAGCCCTAGTACGGGTCGTGATGGCTACACCTTC,TRBJ1-2,TRBV9,-,once
CASSLAVDEQFF,TGTGCCAGCAGCTTAGCCGTTGATGAGCAGTTCTTC,TRBJ2-1,TRBV7-2,-,-
CSASLGGGRRDTQYF,TGCAGTGCTAGTCTCGGGGGGGGCAGAAGGGATACGCAGTATTTT,TRBJ2-3,TRBV20-1,TRBD2,-
CASSLGQGWGGYTF,TGTGCCAGCAGCCTCGGACAGGGGTGGGGTGGCTACACCTTC,TRBJ1-2,TRBV7-9,TRBD1,-
CASSPLNQPQHF,TGTGCCAGCAGCCCGTTGAATCAGCCCCAGCATTTT,TRBJ1-5,TRBV6-5,-,-
CASSNPGAGYVGNQPQHF,TGTGCCAGTAGTAATCCCGGTGCGGGCTATGTTGGCAATCAGCCCCAGCATTTT,TRBJ1-5,TRBV19,-,-
CASSPGRNWNTEAFF,TGCGCCAGCAGCCCAGGGCGAAACTGGAACACTGAAGCTTTCTTT,TRBJ1-1,TRBV4-3,-,few
CASSPIAGGVDTQYF,TGTGCCAGCAGCCCGATAGCGGGGGGGGTAGATACGCAGTATTTT,TRBJ2-3,TRBV11-2,TRBD2,-
CASSPQTGGETEAFF,TGTGCCAGCTCACCCCAGACGGGAGGAGAGACTGAAGCTTTCTTT,TRBJ1-1,TRBV18,-,-
CASSPPGRGFRGTDTQYF,TGTGCCAGCTCACCACCCGGCAGGGGGTTTCGGGGCACAGATACGCAGTATTTT,TRBJ2-3,TRBV18,TRBD1,-
CASSPGTGESSEAFF,TGCGCCAGCAGCCCCGGGACAGGGGAATCATCTGAAGCTTTCTTT,TRBJ1-1,TRBV5-1,TRBD1,-
CASSPRGPNYGYTF,TGTGCCAGCAGCCCCAGGGGGCCTAACTATGGCTACACCTTC,TRBJ1-2,TRBV7-8,TRBD1,-
CASSPPLAGGYNEQFF,TGTGCCAGCAGTCCCCCCCTAGCGGGGGGCTACAATGAGCAGTTCTTC,TRBJ2-1,TRBV27,TRBD2,-